Following are 5 T cell receptor beta chains from one sample sequenced in a study of shared clonotypes between healthy human individuals. Repertoires were generated with immunoSEQ multiplex PCR, while TCRdb's copy carries only in-frame clones and drops some. The table includes millions of clones, 85% to 95% detected once. Sequenced material: naive CD4+ T cells sorted from blood. The subset here: CD45RA+ positively selected. These receptors all stem from a man in his late teens or twenties in good health.

To note about this clone: The same CDR3 arises from other DNA sequences in this sample as well. V gene TRBV5-1 combines with J gene TRBJ2-3; D ambiguous. Germline assignment: CDR1 SGHRS and CDR2 YFSETQ. The CDR3 sequence is 12 residues long. V dropped 4 bases and J dropped 1 base, with 4 bases sitting between them. CDR3 sequence reads: CASSPGTDTQYF. The CDR3 DNA is TGCGCCAGCAGCCCCGGCACAGATACGCAGTATTTT.

In this sample, this clone turned up once. Other nucleotide sequences in the sample specify the same CDR3. The chain employs TRBV7-2 and TRBJ1-5; weak D call: TRBD1 (6 bases). Germline V gene sequence: CDR1 SGHTA, CDR2 FQGNSA. Trimming cost V 0 bases and J 0 bases, with 6 bases left between them. The CDR3 length is 15 residues. The CDR3 sequence is CASSLAGGSNQPQHF. The CDR3 coding sequence is TGTGCCAGCAGCTTAGCAGGGGGTAGCAATCAGCCCCAGCATTTT.

The rearrangement uses TRBV2 and TRBJ1-6; 8 bases match TRBD1. Germline-derived CDR1 and CDR2 are SNHLY and FYNNEI. The CDR3 runs 15 residues. With V trimmed by 7 bases and J by 7 bases, 9 bases remained unmatched. The CDR3 DNA reads TGTGCCAGCAATCAGGACAGGGTGAAGAATTCACCCCTCCACTTT. Protein: CASNQDRVKNSPLHF.

This clone was found a few times. The chain uses TRBV9 and TRBJ1-1; D not resolved. The ends were cut back, 1 base at V and 1 base at J, with 11 bases in the middle. The CDR3 length is 15 residues. The germline V gene encodes CDR1 SGDLS and CDR2 YYNGEE. For the CDR3, the DNA is TGTGCCAGCAGCGTAAGGGAGGCGGGGAACACTGAAGCTTTCTTT. Translation gives CASSVREAGNTEAFF.

The chain recombines TRBV9 with TRBJ1-3, with D possibly TRBD1 on 6 matching bases. Trimming stripped 3 bases from V and 7 bases from J, with 11 bases between. Germline-derived CDR1 and CDR2 are SGDLS and YYNGEE. This CDR3 is 13 amino acids long. The CDR3 DNA reads as TGTGCCAGCAGCGCGGACAGCCGGAACACCATATATTTT. It is translated as CASSADSRNTIYF.